Below, 3 T cell receptor beta chains from the same sample are listed, as sequenced in a study of blood T cell repertoires in COVID-19 (TCRdb year 2020). Library generation was performed with the immunoSEQ multiplex PCR assay. TCRdb took over this immuneACCESS table, retaining in-frame rearrangements with V and J assigned. Such tables are incomplete; in checked studies, under half of the missing clones stem from an unresolved V gene, and the remainder is unexplained. For this sample the table gives around 300,000 clones, of which around 85% were detected only once. Of the sample, about 10% falls within the top ten clones. Sequencing was carried out using peripheral blood. The receptors come from an older woman with acute or convalescent COVID-19.

This clone was found a few times. The chain joins TRBV19 to TRBJ2-1; D remains ambiguous. CDR3 length: 13 amino acids. V lost 6 bases and J 6 bases, leaving 12 bases between the germline ends. The germline V gene encodes CDR1 LNHDA and CDR2 SQIVND (reference sequence). CDR3 nucleotide sequence: TGTGCCAGTAGACCCCCCAGACTCAATGAGCAGTTCTTC. It is translated as CASRPPRLNEQFF.

This rearrangement joins TRBV2 to TRBJ2-4, with TRBD2 matching over 9 bases. V lost 11 bases to trimming and J lost 8 bases; unmatched junction nucleotides: 10. The germline CDR1 and CDR2 sequences are SNHLY and FYNNEI. The CDR3 totals 13 residues. CDR3 sequence: CASYAGGEDIQYF. The CDR3 coding sequence is TGTGCCTCCTACGCGGGGGGGGAGGACATTCAGTACTTC.

This clone occurred once. The chain is built from TRBV18 and TRBJ1-2; 9 bases are a match to TRBD1. The V gene end was trimmed by 6 bases and the J gene end by 4 bases; junction bases not matched to a gene: 6. The length of the CDR3 is 14 residues. Germline assignment: CDR1 KGHSH and CDR2 LQKENI. The CDR3 nucleotides are TGTGCCAGCTCCATGGGACAGGGAGTCTATGGCTACACCTTC. This sequence encodes CASSMGQGVYGYTF. Filled out from reference TRBV18 and TRBJ1-2, the complete variable domain reads NAGVMQNPRHLVRRRGQEARLRCSPMKGHSHVYWYRQLPEEGLKFMVYLQKENIIDESGMPKERFSAEFPKEGPSILRIQQVVRGDSAAYFCASSMGQGVYGYTFGSGTRLTVV.